These 27 T cell receptor beta chains share one sample of origin, sequenced in a study of T cell clonotyping in hematopoietic cell transplantation. Assay: immunoSEQ multiplex PCR; the TCRdb copy retains only in-frame clones and omits some. The repertoire holds 9,000 to 15,000 clones, with roughly 87% as singletons. The sample comprised peripheral blood mononuclear cells. Receptor source: a human donor who either received an allogeneic hematopoietic cell transplant for a myeloid malignancy or was a related donor (not recorded which). Some clones in this sample may be carry-over from other donors' samples.

This chain joins TRBV5-4 and TRBJ1-1; tentative D call: TRBD1 (5 bases). The germline V and J ends were trimmed by 4 bases and 10 bases, with 14 bases remaining between them. From germline, CDR1 is SGHNT and CDR2 YYREEE (reference sequence). This CDR3 region has 12 residues. CDR3 nucleotides: TGTGCCAGCAGCCAGACAGTGGGCGTAGCTTTCTTT. Its translation is CASSQTVGVAFF. Combining the CDR3 with reference TRBV5-4 and TRBJ1-1 gives the whole variable domain ETGVTQSPTHLIKTRGQQVTLRCSSQSGHNTVSWYQQALGQGPQFIFQYYREEENGRGNFPPRFSGLQFPNYSSELNVNALELDDSALYLCASSQTVGVAFFGQGTRLTVV.

The J gene is TRBJ1-1, the V gene TRBV27; 7 nucleotides match TRBD1. This CDR3 has 17 amino acids. The ends lost 1 base at V and 2 bases at J; junction bases unmatched: 10. Germline-derived CDR1 and CDR2 are MNHEY and SMNVEV (reference sequence). The CDR3 sequence is CASSLLWQGGGNTEAFF. The CDR3 nucleotides read TGTGCCAGCAGTTTATTGTGGCAGGGAGGGGGCAACACTGAAGCTTTCTTT.

This chain joins TRBV6-5 and TRBJ2-2, with D hard to call. The CDR3 is 15 amino acids. Trimming removed 7 bases at V and 1 base at J, with 13 bases between. Germline V gene data show CDR1 as MNHEY and CDR2 as SVGAGI. CDR3 DNA: TGTGCCAGCACCAAATGGACGGGGAACACCGGGGAGCTGTTTTTT. It yields the protein CASTKWTGNTGELFF.

The chain couples TRBV7-2 to TRBJ2-5, with D perhaps assigned TRBD1 or TRBD2 (5 bases each). Germline-derived CDR1 and CDR2 are SGHTA and FQGNSA. V lost 7 bases to trimming and J lost 7 bases, with 13 bases between them. The CDR3 runs 12 residues. In DNA form, the CDR3 reads TGTGCCAGCACCTCCGGGGCGGGGACCCAGTACTTC. This encodes CASTSGAGTQYF.

The V gene is TRBV6-6, the J gene TRBJ2-2; tentatively, D is TRBD1 (5 bases). Between the trimmed V and J ends, which lost 7 bases and 2 bases, there was a span of 11 bases. Germline assignment: CDR1 MNHNY and CDR2 SVGAGI (reference sequence). The CDR3 extends over 14 amino acids. For the CDR3, the DNA is TGTGCCAGCATCTACGACAGAAACACCGGGGAGCTGTTTTTT. Its translation is CASIYDRNTGELFF.

V is TRBV7-2 and J is TRBJ2-1; D ambiguous. The CDR3 is 13 residues long. Trimming removed 5 bases at V and 0 bases at J, with 5 bases between. CDR1 is SGHTA and CDR2 is FQGNSA in the germline V gene. Here the CDR3 DNA reads TGTGCCAGCAGCACGAGCTCCTACAATGAGCAGTTCTTC. It codes for CASSTSSYNEQFF. Combining the CDR3 with reference TRBV7-2 and TRBJ2-1 gives the whole variable domain GAGVSQSPSNKVTEKGKDVELRCDPISGHTALYWYRQSLGQGLEFLIYFQGNSAPDKSGLPSDRFSAERTGGSVSTLTIQRTQQEDSAVYLCASSTSSYNEQFFGPGTRLTVL.

This clone showed up just once. V and J are TRBV28 and TRBJ1-5; D is possibly TRBD1 (5 bases). CDR1 and CDR2 (germline): MDHEN, SYDVKM. This CDR3 region has 15 residues. Trimming removed 2 bases at V and 0 bases at J, with 8 bases between. The DNA of the CDR3 is TGTGCCAGCAGTTTACAAGGGGTTAGCAATCAGCCCCAGCATTTT. Translation: CASSLQGVSNQPQHF.

This clone was recorded a few times. J is TRBJ1-2 and V is TRBV5-1; 7 nucleotides align to TRBD1. The CDR3 has 17 residues. V lost 4 bases, J lost 5 bases, and 17 bases stayed unmatched. The germline V gene has CDR1 SGHRS and CDR2 YFSETQ. CDR3 amino acids: CASSTHDVTGTGYGYTF. The CDR3 DNA sequence: TGCGCCAGCAGCACACACGACGTGACAGGGACGGGGTATGGCTACACCTTC.

The rearrangement joins TRBV7-2 to TRBJ1-1, with D perhaps matching TRBD1 (5 bases). V lost 4 bases to trimming and J lost 5 bases, with 14 bases between them. The CDR3 runs to 14 residues. Germline CDR1 is SGHTA and CDR2 is FQGNSA. The CDR3 nucleotides are TGTGCCAGCAGCTCACAGGTCGGGCGGACTGAAGCTTTCTTT. As protein: CASSSQVGRTEAFF.

This chain connects TRBV4-3 to TRBJ2-3, with TRBD1 matching 9 bases. The J segment lost 3 bases and the V segment lost 0 bases, leaving 1 base of the junction unmatched. Per the germline V gene, CDR1 is LGHNA and CDR2 is YSLEER. The CDR3 is 15 residues long. CDR3 loop: CASSQDGTGTDTQYF. CDR3 bases: TGCGCCAGCAGCCAAGACGGGACAGGGACAGATACGCAGTATTTT.

The chain combines TRBV20-1 with TRBJ2-7; D is undetermined. Trimming took off 6 bases at V and 4 bases at J, with 10 bases between the two ends. The CDR3 loop spans 11 amino acids. Germline V gene sequence: CDR1 DFQATT, CDR2 SNEGSKA (reference sequence). CDR3 sequence: CSATLEYEQYF. DNA for the CDR3: TGCAGTGCAACCCTCGAATACGAGCAGTACTTC.

The chain has TRBV13 and TRBJ2-1, with 9 bases aligning to TRBD2. CDR3 length: 14 residues. Germline CDR1 is PRHDT and CDR2 is FYEKMQ (reference sequence). With 3 bases clipped from V and 7 bases from J, the junction kept 4 bases outside the gene matches. DNA for the CDR3: TGTGCCAGCAGCTTGTGGACTAGCGTTAATGAGCAGTTCTTC. The encoded protein is CASSLWTSVNEQFF.

The chain combines TRBV9 with TRBJ2-7, with D perhaps matching TRBD1 (6 bases). The CDR3 loop spans 12 amino acids. The germline V gene encodes CDR1 SGDLS and CDR2 YYNGEE. Trimming shortened V by 7 bases and J by 3 bases, and 11 bases separated the two germline ends. For the CDR3, the DNA is TGTGCCAGCGGGACGGGACACTACGAGCAGTACTTC. This sequence encodes CASGTGHYEQYF.

This chain connects TRBV30 to TRBJ1-4; 11 positions agree with TRBD1. With V trimmed by 3 bases and J by 5 bases, 2 bases remained unmatched. The CDR3 has 14 amino acids. Germline V lookup: CDR1 GTSNPN, CDR2 SVGIG (reference sequence). The CDR3 here is CAWSRDRGNEKLFF. The CDR3 DNA reads as TGTGCCTGGAGCCGGGACAGGGGGAATGAAAAACTGTTTTTT.

The chain uses TRBV18 and TRBJ1-5, with 10 bases identical to TRBD1. Trimming took 6 bases from V and 2 from J; bases not matched to a gene: 4. This CDR3 region has 15 residues. Germline lookup yields CDR1 KGHSH and CDR2 LQKENI. DNA for the CDR3: TGTGCCAGCTCGTCCGGACAGGGGGGCAATCAGCCCCAGCATTTT. Residues: CASSSGQGGNQPQHF.

The CDR3 DNA sequence: TGTGCCAGCAAACGGGACAGGGAGTTTCTTGAGCAGTTCTTC. It yields the protein CASKRDREFLEQFF. The V call is TRBV27, the J call TRBJ2-1; 9 nucleotides match TRBD1. The CDR3 consists of 14 residues. The junction had 10 bases not matched to a gene; V was cut back by 7 bases and J by 9 bases. Germline V gene lookup returns CDR1 MNHEY and CDR2 SMNVEV (reference sequence).

This clone was recorded a few times. V and J are TRBV1 and TRBJ2-1. TRBV1 is termed a pseudogene. The CDR3 runs to 15 residues. The CDR3 reads CTSSQGQGQPNEQFF. DNA of the CDR3: TGCACCAGCAGCCAAGGCCAAGGGCAGCCCAATGAGCAGTTCTTC.

V gene TRBV6-4 combines with J gene TRBJ2-1; 8 nucleotides align to TRBD2. The CDR3 totals 18 residues. With 0 bases clipped from V and 1 base from J, the junction kept 8 bases outside the gene matches. The germline V gene has CDR1 MRHNA and CDR2 SNTAGT. The DNA for the CDR3 is TGTGCCAGCAGTGACTCCCTAAATCCGGGGGGGTCCTACAATGAGCAGTTCTTC. Translating it yields CASSDSLNPGGSYNEQFF.

This chain joins TRBV6-1 and TRBJ1-2; D is unresolved. In germline, CDR1 is MNHNS, CDR2 SASEGT. Trimming shortened V by 0 bases and J by 0 bases, and 8 bases separated the two germline ends. The CDR3 is 15 residues long. CDR3 in DNA: TGTGCCAGCAGTGAAGCGCTTGAAACTAACTATGGCTACACCTTC. It is translated as CASSEALETNYGYTF.

The chain joins TRBV7-2 to TRBJ2-7; no firm D call. The CDR3 runs 14 residues. The V and J ends lost 6 bases and 0 bases respectively, with 12 bases between them. Germline lookup yields CDR1 SGHTA and CDR2 FQGNSA. CDR3 DNA sequence: TGTGCCAGCAGTCCGGACGGAATCTCCTACGAGCAGTACTTC. Translation gives CASSPDGISYEQYF.

The chain joins TRBV20-1 to TRBJ1-2, with D unclear. Germline V gives CDR1 DFQATT, CDR2 SNEGSKA (reference sequence). With 6 bases removed from V and 3 bases from J, the gap between germline ends came to 5 bases. CDR3 length: 10 amino acids. CDR3 nucleotides: TGCAGTGCCGTACACTATGGCTACACCTTC. Translation gives CSAVHYGYTF.

The chain has TRBV28 and TRBJ1-2; maybe TRBD1 (6 bases). The ends were cut back, 5 bases at V and 4 bases at J, with 14 bases in the middle. There are 14 residues in the CDR3. Germline CDR1 reads MDHEN; CDR2 reads SYDVKM. CDR3 DNA sequence: TGTGCCAGCAGTCCCCGGTCCAGGGGCTATGGCTACACCTTC. As protein: CASSPRSRGYGYTF.

This clone has a handful of counts. The chain combines TRBV6-6 with TRBJ2-7; D is unresolved. CDR3 length: 13 residues. Trimming cost V 0 bases and J 4 bases, with 7 bases left between them. Germline assignment: CDR1 MNHNY and CDR2 SVGAGI (reference sequence). The CDR3 DNA reads as TGTGCCAGCAGTTACTCGCCCGAGTACGAGCAGTACTTC. Its translation: CASSYSPEYEQYF.

This chain links TRBV19 with TRBJ2-2; no definite D call. The CDR3 runs to 18 residues. The V gene lost 2 bases and the J gene lost 3 bases, with 19 bases spanning the gap. From germline, CDR1 is LNHDA and CDR2 SQIVND (reference sequence). Here the CDR3 reads CASSILSSFRRYTGELFF. CDR3 nucleotide sequence: TGTGCCAGTAGTATACTTAGTAGCTTCAGACGATACACCGGGGAGCTGTTTTTT.

This sequence joins TRBV6-6 and TRBJ1-1; perhaps TRBD1 as D (5 bases). With 2 bases removed from V and 1 base from J, the gap between germline ends came to 14 bases. Germline-derived CDR1 and CDR2 are MNHNY and SVGAGI (reference sequence). This CDR3 region has 16 residues. Here the CDR3 reads CASSYGRGVGNTEAFF. CDR3 sequence (DNA): TGTGCCAGCAGTTACGGTCGGGGGGTGGGGAACACTGAAGCTTTCTTT.

This chain uses TRBV19 with TRBJ1-6, with D unresolved. Trimming pared 1 base from V and 6 bases from J, leaving 7 bases between. The CDR3 contains 14 residues. In germline, CDR1 is LNHDA, CDR2 SQIVND (reference sequence). CDR3 DNA: TGTGCCAGTAGTATAGGGCTCGGTAATTCACCCCTCCACTTT. Translating it yields CASSIGLGNSPLHF.

V usage is TRBV19 and J usage is TRBJ1-1, with D hard to call. Germline CDR1 and CDR2: LNHDA and SQIVND (reference sequence). Trimming cost V 4 bases and J 4 bases, with 10 bases left between them. This CDR3 is 13 amino acids long. The CDR3 loop reads CASSTLTGTEAFF. As DNA, the CDR3 is TGTGCCAGTAGTACCCTGACCGGCACTGAAGCTTTCTTT.